A single sample is the source of the 18 T cell receptor beta chains below, sequenced in a study of technical replicates of blood from a few donors. The table came from immunoSEQ multiplex PCR; TCRdb's copy has only in-frame clones and leaves some out. Of 55,000 to 65,000 clones in the sample, about 86% were seen once. The specimen was PBMCs. All receptors derive from a human donor in good health. Some clones in this sample may be carry-over from other donors' samples.

The J gene is TRBJ2-7, the V gene TRBV6-1; no definite D call. Germline V gene sequence: CDR1 MNHNS, CDR2 SASEGT. The V end was cut by 2 bases, the J end by 3 bases, with 5 bases between. This CDR3 region has 12 residues. Written as DNA, the CDR3 is TGTGCCAGCAGTGAACCAGGCTACGAGCAGTACTTC. Encoded protein: CASSEPGYEQYF.

The rearrangement links TRBV5-4 to TRBJ1-2; the D gene is possibly TRBD1 (5 bases). The CDR3 covers 15 residues. Looked up from germline, CDR1 is SGHNT and CDR2 is YYREEE (reference sequence). V was shortened by 1 base and J by 4 bases, with 14 bases between the two germline ends. CDR3 region: CASSLFSADSYGYTF. In DNA, the CDR3 is TGTGCCAGCAGCTTGTTTTCAGCTGACAGCTATGGCTACACCTTC.

The chain joins TRBV18 to TRBJ1-4, with D possibly being TRBD1 (5 bases). Germline V CDR1 and CDR2: KGHSH, LQKENI. The CDR3 extends over 14 amino acids. The V gene lost 2 bases and the J gene lost 8 bases, with 12 bases spanning the gap. CDR3 loop: CASSPTQGGEKLFF. CDR3 coding DNA: TGTGCCAGCTCACCAACCCAGGGCGGAGAAAAACTGTTTTTT.

This chain joins TRBV4-1 and TRBJ2-2; D is uncertain. CDR1 and CDR2 from the germline V gene are MGHRA and YSYEKL. This CDR3 is 15 amino acids long. V shed 4 bases and J shed 6 bases, with 15 bases lying between them. CDR3 coding DNA: TGCGCCAGCAGCCTTAACCGCGTCGAGTCCGGGGAGCTGTTTTTT. Protein: CASSLNRVESGELFF.

DNA for the CDR3: TGTGCCAGCAGACCCGCCGGGTGGACTGACGGAGAGACCCAGTACTTC. Translation: CASRPAGWTDGETQYF. This chain links TRBV7-8 with TRBJ2-5, with D maybe TRBD2 (5 bases). Germline loops: CDR1 SGHVS, CDR2 FQNEAQ. The CDR3 covers 16 residues. Trimming took 6 bases from V and 4 from J, leaving 21 bases between them.

In this sample, this clone turned up once. The chain carries TRBV27 and TRBJ2-7; 9 bases agree with TRBD1. CDR1 and CDR2 from the germline V gene are MNHEY and SMNVEV (reference sequence). This CDR3 is 14 amino acids long. V was clipped by 2 bases and J by 3 bases; unmatched bases: 2. The DNA of the CDR3 is TGTGCCAGCAGTTTACTGGGACAGGGCTACGAGCAGTACTTC. This encodes CASSLLGQGYEQYF.

V is TRBV6-1 and J is TRBJ2-7, with 8 bases identical to TRBD2. V was clipped by 6 bases and J by 3 bases; unmatched bases: 4. CDR3 length: 13 amino acids. Per the germline V gene, CDR1 is MNHNS and CDR2 is SASEGT. The CDR3 loop is CASRNRGGYEQYF. The DNA of the CDR3 is TGTGCCAGCAGGAACCGGGGGGGCTACGAGCAGTACTTC.

This sequence joins TRBV15 and TRBJ1-1; D is undetermined. This CDR3 comprises 13 residues. The V and J ends lost 3 bases and 2 bases respectively, with 7 bases between them. Germline V gene sequence: CDR1 LNHNV, CDR2 YYDKDF (reference sequence). Here the CDR3 reads CATSRQQNTEAFF. Written as DNA, the CDR3 is TGTGCCACCAGCAGGCAACAAAACACTGAAGCTTTCTTT.

The rearrangement joins TRBV7-6 to TRBJ2-2; 9 bases agree with TRBD1. In germline, CDR1 is SGHVS, CDR2 FNYEAQ. After removal of 5 bases from V and 8 bases from J, the junction contained 15 bases not matched to a gene. This CDR3 contains 17 residues. CDR3: CASSRSRDRVGVGELFF. The CDR3, as DNA: TGTGCCAGCAGCCGAAGTAGGGACAGGGTCGGGGTAGGGGAGCTGTTTTTT.

The chain couples TRBV6-1 to TRBJ1-2; the D gene is possibly TRBD1 (6 bases). Trimming removed 6 bases at V and 12 bases at J, with 11 bases between. This CDR3 has 10 residues. Germline lookup yields CDR1 MNHNS and CDR2 SASEGT. CDR3 region: CASSDRDNTF. In DNA, the CDR3 is TGTGCCAGCAGCGACCGGGACAACACCTTC.

V is TRBV7-9 and J is TRBJ1-6; D is perhaps TRBD1 (5 bases). Germline V gene data show CDR1 as SEHNR and CDR2 as FQNEAQ (reference sequence). V was shortened by 11 bases and J by 4 bases, with 12 bases between the two germline ends. This CDR3 is 13 amino acids long. The CDR3 loop is CAAGGGYNSPLHF. The CDR3 DNA sequence: TGTGCCGCCGGGGGGGGTTATAATTCACCCCTCCACTTT.

The rearrangement uses TRBV6-1 and TRBJ2-7; D is unclear. This CDR3 comprises 13 residues. The V gene lost 6 bases and the J gene lost 6 bases, with 15 bases spanning the gap. Germline CDR1 reads MNHNS; CDR2 reads SASEGT. The CDR3 bases are TGTGCCAGCAGACCCGGGTCCAACGGCGAGCAGTACTTC. It translates to CASRPGSNGEQYF.

The V call is TRBV18, the J call TRBJ2-1, with 7 bases fitting TRBD1. J gave up 7 bases and V 3 bases, and 9 bases lay outside the gene matches. CDR1 is KGHSH and CDR2 is LQKENI in the germline V gene. The CDR3 loop spans 15 amino acids. The CDR3, as DNA: TGTGCCAGCTCACCGGGACAGAACACCTTTAATGAGCAGTTCTTC. This codes for CASSPGQNTFNEQFF.

The CDR3 is CASRRQHSGANVLTF. The DNA of the CDR3 is TGTGCCAGCAGGCGACAGCACTCTGGGGCCAACGTCCTGACTTTC. The rearrangement uses TRBV7-9 and TRBJ2-6, with D maybe TRBD1 (5 bases). There are 15 residues in the CDR3. Germline lookup yields CDR1 SEHNR and CDR2 FQNEAQ (reference sequence). Trimming took off 6 bases at V and 0 bases at J, with 9 bases between the two ends.

The sample holds a few counts of this clone. For the CDR3, the DNA is TGTGCCAGCAGGAGAGCATCCATGAACACTGAAGCTTTCTTT. It yields the protein CASRRASMNTEAFF. V and J are TRBV6-5 and TRBJ1-1; D not resolved. The CDR3 extends over 14 amino acids. Between the trimmed V and J ends, which lost 6 bases and 0 bases, there was a span of 11 bases. Germline CDR1 MNHEY, CDR2 SVGAGI.

The genes are TRBV7-9 and TRBJ2-3; possibly TRBD2 for D (6 bases). The ends were cut back, 2 bases at V and 1 base at J, with 16 bases in the middle. Germline CDR1 and CDR2: SEHNR and FQNEAQ (reference sequence). CDR3 length: 17 residues. For the CDR3, the DNA is TGTGCCAGCAGCTTAAATTTCGGCGGGGCGCGCACAGATACGCAGTATTTT. This gives the protein CASSLNFGGARTDTQYF.

The chain uses TRBV7-9 and TRBJ2-2, with TRBD1 matching 12 bases. The CDR3 is made up of 16 amino acids. After removal of 5 bases from V and 6 bases from J, the junction contained 7 bases not matched to a gene. CDR1 SEHNR and CDR2 FQNEAQ come from the germline V gene (reference sequence). The CDR3 region is CASSPRDRGLSGELFF. The CDR3 nucleotides read TGTGCCAGCAGCCCGAGGGACAGGGGGCTTTCCGGGGAGCTGTTTTTT.

The chain carries TRBV7-9 and TRBJ1-1, with 7 nucleotides matching TRBD1. V was pared by 5 bases and J by 1 base, with 7 bases of the junction left unmatched. Per the germline V gene, CDR1 is SEHNR and CDR2 is FQNEAQ (reference sequence). This CDR3 is built from 15 residues. The CDR3 DNA reads as TGTGCCAGCAGCCCACGAGGGACAGAGAACACTGAAGCTTTCTTT. Protein product: CASSPRGTENTEAFF.